This TCR beta chain was found in a study of T cells in localized non-small cell lung cancer. Concerning this clone: Its target is not known.

The germline V gene encodes CDR1 LGHNT and CDR2 FRNRAP. V gave up 5 bases and J gave up 1 base, with 5 bases separating them. This CDR3 is built from 13 residues. Clones were sequenced by immunoSEQ multiplex PCR, and TCRdb holds only the in-frame ones, with some missing. The table lists tens of thousands of clones, roughly 79% of them singletons, with around 4.8% in the top ten. Study-wide results and limits: Appearance in adjacent lung was seen for a median roughly 56 of the top 100 tumor clones.

The rearrangement joins TRBV12-5 to TRBJ2-2; D not resolved. The TCR originated in a man between 40 and 70 years old with stage II lung adenocarcinoma. The specimen comprised PBMCs, sampled before any cancer treatment. The CDR3 nucleotides read TGTGCTAGTGGTCCGAAGAACACCGGGGAGCTGTTTTTT. This sequence encodes CASGPKNTGELFF.